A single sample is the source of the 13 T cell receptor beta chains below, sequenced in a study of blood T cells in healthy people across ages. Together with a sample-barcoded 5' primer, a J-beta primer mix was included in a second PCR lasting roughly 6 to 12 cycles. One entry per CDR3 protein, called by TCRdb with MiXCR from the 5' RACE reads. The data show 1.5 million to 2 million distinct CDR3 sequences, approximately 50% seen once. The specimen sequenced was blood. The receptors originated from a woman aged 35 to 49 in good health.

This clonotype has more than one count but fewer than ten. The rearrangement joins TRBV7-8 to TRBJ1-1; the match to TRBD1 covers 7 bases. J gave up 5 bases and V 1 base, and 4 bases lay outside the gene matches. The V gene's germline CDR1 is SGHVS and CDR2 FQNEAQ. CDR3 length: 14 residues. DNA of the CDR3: TGTGCCAGCAGCTTAGACAGGGGAGTGACTGAAGCTTTCTTT. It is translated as CASSLDRGVTEAFF.

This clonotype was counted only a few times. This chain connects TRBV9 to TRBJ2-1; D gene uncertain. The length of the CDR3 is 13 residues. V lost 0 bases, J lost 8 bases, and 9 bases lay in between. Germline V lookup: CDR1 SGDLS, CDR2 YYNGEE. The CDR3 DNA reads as TGTGCCAGCAGCGTAGTGGGGTTGGATGAGCAGTTCTTC. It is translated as CASSVVGLDEQFF.

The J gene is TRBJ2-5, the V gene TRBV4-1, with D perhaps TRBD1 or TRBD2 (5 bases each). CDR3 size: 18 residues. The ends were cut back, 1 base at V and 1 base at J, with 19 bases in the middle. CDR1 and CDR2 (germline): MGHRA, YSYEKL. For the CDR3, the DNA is TGCGCCAGCAGCCAAGTTTCCTTGAGTTCGGGGCTCCAAGAGACCCAGTACTTC. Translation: CASSQVSLSSGLQETQYF.

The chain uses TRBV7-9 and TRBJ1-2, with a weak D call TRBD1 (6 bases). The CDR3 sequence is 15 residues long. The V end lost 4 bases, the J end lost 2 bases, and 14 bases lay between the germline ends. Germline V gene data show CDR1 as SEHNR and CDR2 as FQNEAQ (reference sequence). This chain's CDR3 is CASSYRDTENYGYTF. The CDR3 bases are TGTGCCAGCAGCTACCGGGACACCGAGAACTATGGCTACACCTTC.

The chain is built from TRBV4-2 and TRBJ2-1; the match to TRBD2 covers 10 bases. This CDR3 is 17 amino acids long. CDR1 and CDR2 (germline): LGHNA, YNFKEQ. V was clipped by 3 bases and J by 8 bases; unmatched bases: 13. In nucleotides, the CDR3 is TGTGCCAGCAGCCAGACGAGGGGCAGCGGGGGGGCGGATGAGCAGTTCTTC. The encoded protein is CASSQTRGSGGADEQFF.

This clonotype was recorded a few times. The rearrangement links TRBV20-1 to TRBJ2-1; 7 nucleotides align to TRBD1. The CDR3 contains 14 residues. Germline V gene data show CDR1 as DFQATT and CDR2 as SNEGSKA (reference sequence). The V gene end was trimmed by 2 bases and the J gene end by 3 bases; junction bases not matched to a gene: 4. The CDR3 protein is CSARWGQIYNEQFF. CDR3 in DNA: TGCAGTGCTAGATGGGGACAGATCTACAATGAGCAGTTCTTC.

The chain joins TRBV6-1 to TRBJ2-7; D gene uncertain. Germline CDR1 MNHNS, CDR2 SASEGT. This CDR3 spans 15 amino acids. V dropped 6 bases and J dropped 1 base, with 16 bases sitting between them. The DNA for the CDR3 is TGTGCCAGCAGCGTCTCCCTAGACGGATCCTACGAGCAGTACTTC. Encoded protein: CASSVSLDGSYEQYF.

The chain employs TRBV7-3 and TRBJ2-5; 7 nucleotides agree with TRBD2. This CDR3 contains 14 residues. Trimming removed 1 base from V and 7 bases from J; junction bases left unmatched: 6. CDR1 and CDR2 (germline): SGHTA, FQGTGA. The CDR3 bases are TGTGCCAGCAGCTTAAAACCTGGGGGGGTGACCCAGTACTTC. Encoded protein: CASSLKPGGVTQYF.

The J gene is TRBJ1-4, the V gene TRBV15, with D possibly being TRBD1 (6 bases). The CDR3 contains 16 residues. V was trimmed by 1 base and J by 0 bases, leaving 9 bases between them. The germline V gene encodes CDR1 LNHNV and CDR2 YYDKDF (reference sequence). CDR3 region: CATSRAGVSTNEKLFF. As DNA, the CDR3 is TGTGCCACCAGCAGAGCAGGGGTCTCAACTAATGAAAAACTGTTTTTT.

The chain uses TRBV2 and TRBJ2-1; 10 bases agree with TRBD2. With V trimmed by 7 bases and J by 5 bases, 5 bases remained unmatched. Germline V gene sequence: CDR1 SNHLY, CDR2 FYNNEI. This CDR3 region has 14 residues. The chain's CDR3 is CASTLAGVDNEQFF. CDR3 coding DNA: TGTGCCAGCACCCTAGCGGGGGTGGACAATGAGCAGTTCTTC.

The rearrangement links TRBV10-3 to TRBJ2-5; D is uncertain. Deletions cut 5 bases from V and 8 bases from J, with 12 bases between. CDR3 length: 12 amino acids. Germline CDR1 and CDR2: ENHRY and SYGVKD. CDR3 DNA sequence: TGTGCCATCAGTTCTGGCGCGGAAACCCAGTACTTC. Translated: CAISSGAETQYF.

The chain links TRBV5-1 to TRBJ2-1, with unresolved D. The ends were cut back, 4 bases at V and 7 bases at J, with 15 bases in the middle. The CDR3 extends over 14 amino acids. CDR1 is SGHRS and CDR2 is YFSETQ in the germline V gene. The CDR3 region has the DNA TGCGCCAGCAGCCAAGTCGGTCCCTTGAATGAGCAGTTCTTC. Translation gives CASSQVGPLNEQFF.

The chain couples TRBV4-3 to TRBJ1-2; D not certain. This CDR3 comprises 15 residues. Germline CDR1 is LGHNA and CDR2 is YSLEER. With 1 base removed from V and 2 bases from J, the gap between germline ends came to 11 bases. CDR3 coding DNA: TGCGCCAGCAGCCAAGTGGTTGAGTTAAACTATGGCTACACCTTC. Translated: CASSQVVELNYGYTF.